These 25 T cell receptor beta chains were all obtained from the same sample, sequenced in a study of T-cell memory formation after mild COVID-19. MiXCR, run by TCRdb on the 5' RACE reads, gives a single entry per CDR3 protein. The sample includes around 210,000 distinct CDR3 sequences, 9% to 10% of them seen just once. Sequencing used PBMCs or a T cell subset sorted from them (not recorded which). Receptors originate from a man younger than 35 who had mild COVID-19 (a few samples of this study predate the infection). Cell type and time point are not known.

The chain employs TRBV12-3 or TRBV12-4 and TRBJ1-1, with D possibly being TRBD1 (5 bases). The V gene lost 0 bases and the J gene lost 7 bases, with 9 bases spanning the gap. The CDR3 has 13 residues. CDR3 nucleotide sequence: TGTGCCAGCAGTTTAGCTCGCAGGGATGAAGCTTTCTTT. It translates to CASSLARRDEAFF.

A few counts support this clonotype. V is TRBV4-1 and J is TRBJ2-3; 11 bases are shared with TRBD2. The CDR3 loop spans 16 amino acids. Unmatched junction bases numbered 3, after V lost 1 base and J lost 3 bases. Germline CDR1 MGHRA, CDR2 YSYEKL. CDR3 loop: CASSQATSGDTDTQYF. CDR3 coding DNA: TGCGCCAGCAGCCAAGCGACTAGCGGGGATACAGATACGCAGTATTTT.

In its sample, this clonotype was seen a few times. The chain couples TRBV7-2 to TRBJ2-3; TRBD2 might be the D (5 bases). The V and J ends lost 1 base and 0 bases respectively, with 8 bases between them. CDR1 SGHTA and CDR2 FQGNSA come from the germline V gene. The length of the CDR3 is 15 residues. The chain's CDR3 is CASSLGGQSTDTQYF. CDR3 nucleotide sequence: TGTGCCAGCAGCTTAGGCGGGCAAAGCACAGATACGCAGTATTTT.

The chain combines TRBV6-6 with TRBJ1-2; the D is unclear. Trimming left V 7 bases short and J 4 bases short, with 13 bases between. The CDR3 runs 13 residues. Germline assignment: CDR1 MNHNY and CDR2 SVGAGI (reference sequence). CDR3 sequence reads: CASTSRDTYGYTF. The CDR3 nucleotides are TGTGCCAGCACCTCTCGGGATACCTATGGCTACACCTTC.

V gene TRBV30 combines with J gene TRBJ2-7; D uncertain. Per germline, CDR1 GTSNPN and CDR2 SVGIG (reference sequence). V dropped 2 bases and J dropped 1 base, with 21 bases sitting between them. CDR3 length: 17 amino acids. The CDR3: CAWSHGVWGPDSYEQYV. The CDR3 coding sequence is TGTGCCTGGAGTCATGGGGTTTGGGGTCCAGATTCCTACGAGCAGTACGTC.

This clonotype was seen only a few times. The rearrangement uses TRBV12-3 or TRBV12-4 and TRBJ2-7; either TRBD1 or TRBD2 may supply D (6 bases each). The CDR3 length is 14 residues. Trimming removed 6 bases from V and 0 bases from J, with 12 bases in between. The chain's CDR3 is CASSKGGSSYEQYF. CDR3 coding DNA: TGTGCCAGCAGCAAGGGGGGTAGCTCCTACGAGCAGTACTTC.

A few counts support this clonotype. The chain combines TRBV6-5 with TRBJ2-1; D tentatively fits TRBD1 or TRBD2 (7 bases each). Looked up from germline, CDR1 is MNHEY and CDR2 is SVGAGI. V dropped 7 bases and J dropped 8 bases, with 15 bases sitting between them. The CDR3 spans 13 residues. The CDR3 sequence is CASTPTGRDEQFF. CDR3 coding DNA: TGTGCCAGCACCCCGACAGGGAGGGATGAGCAGTTCTTC.

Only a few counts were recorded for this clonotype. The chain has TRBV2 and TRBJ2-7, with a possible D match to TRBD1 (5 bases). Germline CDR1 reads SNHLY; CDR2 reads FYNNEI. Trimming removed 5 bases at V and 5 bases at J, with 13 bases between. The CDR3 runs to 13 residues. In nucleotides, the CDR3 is TGTGCCAGCAGTAATCCAGGGTACCACGAGCAGTACGTC. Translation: CASSNPGYHEQYV.

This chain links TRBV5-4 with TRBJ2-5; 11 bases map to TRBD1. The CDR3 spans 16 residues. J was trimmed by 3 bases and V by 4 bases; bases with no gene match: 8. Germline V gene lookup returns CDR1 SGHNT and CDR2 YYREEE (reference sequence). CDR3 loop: CASSTRTGGLEETQYF. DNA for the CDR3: TGTGCCAGCAGCACAAGGACAGGGGGCCTGGAAGAGACCCAGTACTTC.

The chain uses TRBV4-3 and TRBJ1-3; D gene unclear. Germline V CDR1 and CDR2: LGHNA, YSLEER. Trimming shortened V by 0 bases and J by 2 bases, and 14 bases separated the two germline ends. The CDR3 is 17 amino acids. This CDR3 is CASSQESAAATGNTIYF. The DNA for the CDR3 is TGCGCCAGCAGCCAAGAAAGCGCGGCGGCAACTGGAAACACCATATATTTT.

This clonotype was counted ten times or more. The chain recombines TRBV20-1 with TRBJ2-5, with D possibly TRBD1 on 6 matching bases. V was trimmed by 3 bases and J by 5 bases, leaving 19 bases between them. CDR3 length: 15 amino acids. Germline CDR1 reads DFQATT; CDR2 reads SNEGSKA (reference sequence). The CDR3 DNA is TGCAGTGCTAGTACGGCAGGGGCTCCAGGGGAGACCCAGTACTTC. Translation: CSASTAGAPGETQYF.

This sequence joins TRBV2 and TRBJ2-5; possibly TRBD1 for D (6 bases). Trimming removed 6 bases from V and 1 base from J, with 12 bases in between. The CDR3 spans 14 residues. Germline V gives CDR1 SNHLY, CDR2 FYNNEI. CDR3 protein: CASRTGTTQETQYF. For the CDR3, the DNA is TGTGCCAGCAGAACAGGGACCACCCAAGAGACCCAGTACTTC.

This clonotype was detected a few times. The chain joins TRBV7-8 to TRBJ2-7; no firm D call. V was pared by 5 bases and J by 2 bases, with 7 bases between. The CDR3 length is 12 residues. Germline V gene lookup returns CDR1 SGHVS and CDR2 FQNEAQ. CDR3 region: CASSDTAYEQYV. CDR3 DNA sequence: TGTGCCAGCAGCGATACCGCCTACGAGCAGTACGTC.

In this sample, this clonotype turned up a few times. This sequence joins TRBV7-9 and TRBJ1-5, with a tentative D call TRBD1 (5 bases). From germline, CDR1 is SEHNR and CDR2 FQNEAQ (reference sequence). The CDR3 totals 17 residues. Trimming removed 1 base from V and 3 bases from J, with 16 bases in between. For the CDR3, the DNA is TGTGCCAGCAGCTTAGGTAGGGGCGGGGATAACAATCAGCCCCAGCATTTT. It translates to CASSLGRGGDNNQPQHF. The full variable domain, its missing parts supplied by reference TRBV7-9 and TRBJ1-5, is DTGVSQNPRHKITKRGQNVTFRCDPISEHNRLYWYRQTLGQGPEFLTYFQNEAQLEKSRLLSDRFSAERPKGSFSTLEIQRTEQGDSAMYLCASSLGRGGDNNQPQHFGDGTRLSIL.

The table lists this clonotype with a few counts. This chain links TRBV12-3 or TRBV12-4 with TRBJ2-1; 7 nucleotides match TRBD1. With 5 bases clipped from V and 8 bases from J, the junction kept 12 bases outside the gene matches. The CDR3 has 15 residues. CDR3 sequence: CASSLTGWVFDEQFF. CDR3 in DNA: TGTGCCAGCAGTCTGACAGGGTGGGTCTTCGATGAGCAGTTCTTC.

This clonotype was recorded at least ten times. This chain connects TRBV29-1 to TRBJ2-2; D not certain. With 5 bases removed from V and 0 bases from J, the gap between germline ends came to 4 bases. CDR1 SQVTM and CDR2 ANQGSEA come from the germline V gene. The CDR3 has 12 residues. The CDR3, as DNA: TGCAGCGTTCGAACGAACACCGGGGAGCTGTTTTTT. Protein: CSVRTNTGELFF.

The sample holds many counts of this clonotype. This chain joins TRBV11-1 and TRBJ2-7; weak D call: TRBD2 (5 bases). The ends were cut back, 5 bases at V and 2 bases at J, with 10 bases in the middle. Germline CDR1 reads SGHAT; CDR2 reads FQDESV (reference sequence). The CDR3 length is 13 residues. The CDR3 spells CASSRSGTYEQYF. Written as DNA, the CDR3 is TGTGCCAGCAGCAGGTCCGGGACCTACGAGCAGTACTTC.

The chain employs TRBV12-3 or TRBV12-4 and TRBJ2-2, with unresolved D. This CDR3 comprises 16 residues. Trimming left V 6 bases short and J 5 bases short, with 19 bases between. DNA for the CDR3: TGTGCCAGCAGCGTCGTGATGGGATCGTGGACCGGGGAGCTGTTTTTT. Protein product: CASSVVMGSWTGELFF.

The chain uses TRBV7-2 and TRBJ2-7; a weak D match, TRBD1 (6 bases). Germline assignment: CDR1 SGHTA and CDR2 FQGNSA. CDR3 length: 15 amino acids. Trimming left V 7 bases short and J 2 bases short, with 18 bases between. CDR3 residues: CASTIVSRGTYEQYF. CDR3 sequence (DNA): TGTGCCAGCACTATCGTTTCCAGGGGCACCTACGAGCAGTACTTC. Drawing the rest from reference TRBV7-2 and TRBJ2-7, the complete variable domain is GAGVSQSPSNKVTEKGKDVELRCDPISGHTALYWYRQSLGQGLEFLIYFQGNSAPDKSGLPSDRFSAERTGGSVSTLTIQRTQQEDSAVYLCASTIVSRGTYEQYFGPGTRLTVT.

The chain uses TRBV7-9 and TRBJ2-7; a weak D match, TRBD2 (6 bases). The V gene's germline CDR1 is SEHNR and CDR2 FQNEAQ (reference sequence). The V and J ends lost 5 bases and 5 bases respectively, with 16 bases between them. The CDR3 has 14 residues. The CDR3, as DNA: TGTGCCAGCAGCCCCTCCGGGGGTTACCACGAGCAGTACGTC. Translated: CASSPSGGYHEQYV.

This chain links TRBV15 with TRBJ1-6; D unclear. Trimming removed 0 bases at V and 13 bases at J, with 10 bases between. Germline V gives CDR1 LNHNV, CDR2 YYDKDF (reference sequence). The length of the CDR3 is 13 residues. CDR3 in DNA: TGTGCCACCAGCAGAGATCGGAGTGCTCCCCTCCACTTT. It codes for CATSRDRSAPLHF.

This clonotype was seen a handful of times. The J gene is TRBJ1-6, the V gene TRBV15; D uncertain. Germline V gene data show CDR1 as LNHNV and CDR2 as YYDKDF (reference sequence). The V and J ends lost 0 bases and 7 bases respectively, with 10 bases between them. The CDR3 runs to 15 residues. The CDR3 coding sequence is TGTGCCACCAGCAGAGAGTTGCAAGGGAATTCACCCCTCCACTTT. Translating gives CATSRELQGNSPLHF.

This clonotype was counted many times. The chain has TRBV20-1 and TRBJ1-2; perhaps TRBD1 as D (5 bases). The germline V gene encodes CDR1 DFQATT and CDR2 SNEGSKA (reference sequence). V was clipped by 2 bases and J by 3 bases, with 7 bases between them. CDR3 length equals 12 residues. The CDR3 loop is CSARPRDYGYTF. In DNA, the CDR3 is TGCAGTGCTAGACCCAGGGACTATGGCTACACCTTC.

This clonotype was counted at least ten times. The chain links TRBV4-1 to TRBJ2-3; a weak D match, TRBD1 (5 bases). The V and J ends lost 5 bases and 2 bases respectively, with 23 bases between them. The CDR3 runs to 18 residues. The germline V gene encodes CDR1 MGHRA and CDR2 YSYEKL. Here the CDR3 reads CASSVRPTGAWTTDTQYF. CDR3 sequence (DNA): TGCGCCAGCAGCGTGCGCCCCACAGGAGCCTGGACCACAGATACGCAGTATTTT.

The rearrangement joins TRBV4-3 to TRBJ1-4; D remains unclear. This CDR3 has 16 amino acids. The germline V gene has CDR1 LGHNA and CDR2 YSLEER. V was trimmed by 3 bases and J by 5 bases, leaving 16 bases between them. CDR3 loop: CASSQGRPRSNEKLFF. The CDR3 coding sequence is TGCGCCAGCAGCCAGGGGAGACCGCGGTCCAATGAAAAACTGTTTTTT.